A single T cell receptor beta chain is shown here with its context. This receptor's antigen is unknown. No clone much larger than this one lies a single base away; base qualities are absent. The data stem from a study of shared clonotypes between healthy human individuals (dated by TCRdb to between 2020 and 2021). As for the study more broadly: A couple of women and a few men aged 18 to 49 years were included in the cohort. For each donor, CD4 naive and CD4 memory were each given three plates, CD8 naive was given two plates, and CD8 memory was given one plate. The study deeply sequenced blood TCR repertoires of five healthy adults to estimate repertoire size and the extent of clonotype sharing between individuals. Different laboratories and diverse techniques were used to prepare libraries and sequence TCR repertoires, to increase sequencing depth and limit assay-specific biases. Between about 0.94 and 8.9 billion PBMCs per donor were obtained by leukapheresis. Findings and caveats that apply to the study as a whole: Roughly 5.2% of naive CD4, 3.5% of naive CD8, 2.3% of memory CD4, and 0.35% to 0.5% of memory CD8 clonotypes were shared across several donors. Larger estimated clonotype richness was generally found for naive subsets than for memory subsets. The genetic and exposure-history diversity represented was limited by the small number of donors. Clonotypes shared by all four sorted-subset donors showed higher generation probabilities than non-shared clonotypes. Rarefaction of sorted-subset datasets indicated incomplete sequencing despite the large sequencing depth. Pairwise subsampling indicated that sequencing depth was expected to affect the degree of clonotype sharing among donors. Sampling was restricted to blood, and TCR repertoires in tissues likely differ from the TCR repertoires found in blood.

TCR CDR3 regions were amplified from genomic DNA by multiplex PCR using the deep immunoSEQ assay. Extracted genomic DNA from each cell subset was distributed evenly across all wells of several immunoSEQ 96-well plates, and each plate was treated as a replicate. Each replicate PCR for sorted subsets received about 0.2 ug genomic DNA, equal to some 32,000 T cell genomes. The purified libraries were quantified using a Qubit 3.0 fluorometer, sized with a Bioanalyzer 2100, and then quantified again using the KAPA Library Quantification kit. Every immunoSEQ 96-well plate was sequenced on a separate single-read 150-cycle Illumina NextSeq 550 flow cell. The original pipeline was this. The immunoSEQ output contained only junctional sequences without quality scores, so filtering could not match that applied to full-length reads. Sequences were annotated with PyIR, a Python wrapper for IgBLAST v1.9, and V/J genes and CDR3 were assigned using IMGT germline references. Reads with weak V/J assignments (E-value above 1e-6), missing CDR3, stop codons, out-of-frame junctions, or ambiguous translated residues were removed. A V3J clonotype was defined by an identical inferred V gene, J gene, and CDR3 amino acid sequence. Percentage overlap between repertoires was computed as shared unique clonotypes divided by the size of the smaller repertoire. RTK rarefaction, the Chao1 estimator, and Recon v2.1 estimates of unobserved clonotypes were used to assess repertoire richness. For all TCRbeta clonotypes obtained by the gDNA method from a few donors, generation probabilities were computed with OLGA. TCRdb re-hosts the immuneACCESS table, in-frame sequences only. Its copies lack some clones; in the studies checked, an unresolved V gene accounts for under half of them, and the cause for the rest is not known. The V and J calls and clone size are taken from that table; D and trimming were inferred from the DNA. The sample profile shows more than 2 million clones; approximately 94% of them were found once. The top ten clonotypes cover more than 0.95% of the sample.

The CDR3 runs 16 residues from the cysteine to the phenylalanine. Kept here is only the CDR3 DNA, which spans 48 bases and is read in frame from base 1. Trimmed from V: 6 bases; trimmed from J: 3 bases; junction bases lacking a gene match: 7. CDR1 LNHDA and CDR2 SQIVND were looked up in the germline V gene (reference sequence). CD8 naive samples were CD45RO-negative cells positively selected for CCR7, giving a CD45RA+CCR7+ population that excluded TemRA cells. Healthy HIV-negative adults with no recently reported acute infections or vaccinations were included as donors. All donors were Caucasian adults living in Nashville, Tennessee, USA. Blood was collected by leukapheresis, and PBMCs were isolated by Ficoll-Histopaque density gradient centrifugation and then cryopreserved in liquid nitrogen vapor phase. Purity and quantity of every magnetically sorted T cell population were checked by analytical flow cytometry. From each sorted fraction, genomic DNA was isolated and quantified by UV absorbance on a Nanodrop 2000c.

The sequenced sample was naive CD8+ T cells sorted from blood. This specimen's cell subset or site label, per the study, means: CD45RA+CCR7+. This TCR came from a man younger than 35 in good health. The chain couples TRBV19 to TRBJ1-4; the central 10 bases match TRBD1. The DNA sequence is as follows: TGTGCCAGTAGCGAGACAGGGGGCGCGTCTAATGAAAAACTGTTTTTT. This yields the protein CASSETGGASNEKLFF.